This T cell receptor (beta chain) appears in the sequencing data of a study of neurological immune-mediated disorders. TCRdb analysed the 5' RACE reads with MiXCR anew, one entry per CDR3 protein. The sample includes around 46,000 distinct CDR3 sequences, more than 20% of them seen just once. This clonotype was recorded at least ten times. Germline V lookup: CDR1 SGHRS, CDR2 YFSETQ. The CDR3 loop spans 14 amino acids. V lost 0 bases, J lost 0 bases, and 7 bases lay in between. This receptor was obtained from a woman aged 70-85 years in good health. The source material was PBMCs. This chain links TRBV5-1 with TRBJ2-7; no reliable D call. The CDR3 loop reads CASSLGRLSYEQYF. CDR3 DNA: TGCGCCAGCAGCTTGGGCAGGCTCTCCTACGAGCAGTACTTC. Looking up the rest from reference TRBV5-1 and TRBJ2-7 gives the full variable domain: KAGVTQTPRYLIKTRGQQVTLSCSPISGHRSVSWYQQTPGQGLQFLFEYFSETQRNKGNFPGRFSGRQFSNSRSEMNVSTLELGDSALYLCASSLGRLSYEQYFGPGTRLTVT.